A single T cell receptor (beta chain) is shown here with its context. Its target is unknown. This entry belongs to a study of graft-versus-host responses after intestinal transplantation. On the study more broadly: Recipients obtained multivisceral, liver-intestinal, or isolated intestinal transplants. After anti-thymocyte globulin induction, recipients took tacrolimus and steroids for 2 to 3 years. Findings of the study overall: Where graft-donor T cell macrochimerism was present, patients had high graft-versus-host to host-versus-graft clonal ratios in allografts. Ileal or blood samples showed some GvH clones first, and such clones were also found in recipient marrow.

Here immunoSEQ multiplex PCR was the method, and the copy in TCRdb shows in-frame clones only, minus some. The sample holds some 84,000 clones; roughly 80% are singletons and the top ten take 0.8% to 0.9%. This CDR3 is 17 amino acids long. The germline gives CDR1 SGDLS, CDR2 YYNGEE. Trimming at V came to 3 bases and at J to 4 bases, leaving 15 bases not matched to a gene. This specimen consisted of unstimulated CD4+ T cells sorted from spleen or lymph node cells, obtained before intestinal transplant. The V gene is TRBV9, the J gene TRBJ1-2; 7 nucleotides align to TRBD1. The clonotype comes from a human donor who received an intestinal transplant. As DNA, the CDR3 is TGTGCCAGCAGCGCTAACTTTCAAACAGGGGCGGGCTATGGCTACACCTTC. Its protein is CASSANFQTGAGYGYTF.